Detailed here is one TCR beta chain. V dropped 5 bases and J dropped 12; count of bases not matched to a gene: 10. The CDR3 totals 14 residues. Germline CDR1 LGHDT, CDR2 YNNKEL (reference sequence). The sample comes from a study of blood T cell repertoires in COVID-19. Whole-study context: Material from acute and convalescent COVID-19 was sourced from the United States, Italy and Spain. PBMCs, B-cell-depleted T cells, or T cells were the source of the cDNA or gDNA that made up the material.

Original handling: Counts of nucleated cells, estimated from reference gene primer amplification, were obtained. Assay: immunoSEQ multiplex PCR; the TCRdb copy retains only in-frame clones and omits some. That table is the source of V, J and clone size, and D and trimming were worked out from the DNA. The sample shows over 20,000 clones, 83% of them seen only once. Specimen: peripheral blood. The receptor was isolated from a human donor in a cohort sampled during active COVID-19. The chain carries TRBV3-1 (or the pseudogene TRBV3-2) and TRBJ1-6; 7 nucleotides line up with TRBD1. CDR3 in amino acids: CASSTNRGLGPLHF. The CDR3 bases are TGTGCCAGCAGCACCAACAGGGGTCTGGGACCCCTCCACTTT.